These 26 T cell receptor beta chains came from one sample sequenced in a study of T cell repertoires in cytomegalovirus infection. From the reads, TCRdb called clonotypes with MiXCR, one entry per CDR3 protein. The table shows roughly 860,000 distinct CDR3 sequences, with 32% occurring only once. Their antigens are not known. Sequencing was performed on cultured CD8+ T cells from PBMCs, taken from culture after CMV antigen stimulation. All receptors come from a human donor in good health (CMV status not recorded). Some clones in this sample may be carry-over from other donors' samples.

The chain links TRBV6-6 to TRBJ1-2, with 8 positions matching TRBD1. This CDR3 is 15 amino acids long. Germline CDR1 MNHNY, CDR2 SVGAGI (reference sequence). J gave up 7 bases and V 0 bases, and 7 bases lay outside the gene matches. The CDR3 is CASSYSLAGGSGYTF. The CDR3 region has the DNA TGTGCCAGCAGTTACTCTCTCGCAGGGGGCTCTGGCTACACCTTC.

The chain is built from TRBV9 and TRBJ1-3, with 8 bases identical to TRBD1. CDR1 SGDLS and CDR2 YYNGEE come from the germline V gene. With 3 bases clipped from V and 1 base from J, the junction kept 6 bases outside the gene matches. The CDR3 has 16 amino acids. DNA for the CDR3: TGTGCCAGCAGCGCCCAGGGGGCCCAATCTGGAAACACCATATATTTT. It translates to CASSAQGAQSGNTIYF.

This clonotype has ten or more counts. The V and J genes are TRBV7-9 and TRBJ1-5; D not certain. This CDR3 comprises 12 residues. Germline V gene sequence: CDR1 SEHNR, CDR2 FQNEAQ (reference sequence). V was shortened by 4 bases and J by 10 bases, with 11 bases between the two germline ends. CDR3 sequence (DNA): TGTGCCAGCAGCTCAGACCGAGGACCCCAGCATTTT. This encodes CASSSDRGPQHF. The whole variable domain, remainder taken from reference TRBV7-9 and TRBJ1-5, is DTGVSQNPRHKITKRGQNVTFRCDPISEHNRLYWYRQTLGQGPEFLTYFQNEAQLEKSRLLSDRFSAERPKGSFSTLEIQRTEQGDSAMYLCASSSDRGPQHFGDGTRLSIL.

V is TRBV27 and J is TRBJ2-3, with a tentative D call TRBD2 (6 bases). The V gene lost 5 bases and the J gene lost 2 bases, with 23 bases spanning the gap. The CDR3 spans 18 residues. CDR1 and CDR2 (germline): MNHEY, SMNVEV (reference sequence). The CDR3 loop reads CASSLDRDSEGNTDTQYF. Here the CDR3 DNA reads TGTGCCAGCAGTCTGGACCGGGACTCCGAGGGGAACACAGATACGCAGTATTTT.

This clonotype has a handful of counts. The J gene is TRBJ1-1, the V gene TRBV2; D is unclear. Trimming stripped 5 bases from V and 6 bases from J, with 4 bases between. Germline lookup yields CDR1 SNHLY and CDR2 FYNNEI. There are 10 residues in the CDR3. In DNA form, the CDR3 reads TGTGCCAGCAGTAGACCTGAAGCTTTCTTT. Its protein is CASSRPEAFF. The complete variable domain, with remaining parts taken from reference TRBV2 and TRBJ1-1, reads EPEVTQTPSHQVTQMGQEVILRCVPISNHLYFYWYRQILGQKVEFLVSFYNNEISEKSEIFDDQFSVERPDGSNFTLKIRSTKLEDSAMYFCASSRPEAFFGQGTRLTVV.

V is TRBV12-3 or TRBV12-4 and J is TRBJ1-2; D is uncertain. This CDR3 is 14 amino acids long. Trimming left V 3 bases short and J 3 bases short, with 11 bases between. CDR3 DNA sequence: TGTGCCAGCAGTTTTTCTGGAACCGACTATGGCTACACCTTC. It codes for CASSFSGTDYGYTF.

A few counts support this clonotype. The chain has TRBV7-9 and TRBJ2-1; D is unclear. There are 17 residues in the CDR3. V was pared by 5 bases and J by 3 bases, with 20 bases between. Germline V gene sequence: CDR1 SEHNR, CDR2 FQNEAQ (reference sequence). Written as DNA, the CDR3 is TGTGCCAGCAGCCCCCCCATCCTTACCCCCATCTACAATGAGCAGTTCTTC. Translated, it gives CASSPPILTPIYNEQFF.

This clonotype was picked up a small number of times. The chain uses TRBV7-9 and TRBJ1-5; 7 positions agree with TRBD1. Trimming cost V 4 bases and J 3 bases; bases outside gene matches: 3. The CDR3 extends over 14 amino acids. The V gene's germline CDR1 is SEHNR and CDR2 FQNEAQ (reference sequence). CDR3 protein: CASSSTGINQPQHF. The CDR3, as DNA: TGTGCCAGCAGCTCGACAGGGATCAATCAGCCCCAGCATTTT.

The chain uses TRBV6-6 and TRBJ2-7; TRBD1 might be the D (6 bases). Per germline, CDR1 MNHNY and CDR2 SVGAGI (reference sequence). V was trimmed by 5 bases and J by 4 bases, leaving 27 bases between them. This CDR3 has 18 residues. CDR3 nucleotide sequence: TGTGCCAGCAGTCCTGGTTGGGGGCAACGGCAGGGTCAGTACGAGCAGTACTTC. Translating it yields CASSPGWGQRQGQYEQYF.

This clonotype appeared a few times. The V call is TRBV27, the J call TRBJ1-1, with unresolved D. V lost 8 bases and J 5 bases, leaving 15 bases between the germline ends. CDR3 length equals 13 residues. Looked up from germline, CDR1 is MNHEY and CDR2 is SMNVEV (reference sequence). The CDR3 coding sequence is TGTGCCAGCGGGTTTCGAGCGGGGACTGAAGCTTTCTTT. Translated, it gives CASGFRAGTEAFF.

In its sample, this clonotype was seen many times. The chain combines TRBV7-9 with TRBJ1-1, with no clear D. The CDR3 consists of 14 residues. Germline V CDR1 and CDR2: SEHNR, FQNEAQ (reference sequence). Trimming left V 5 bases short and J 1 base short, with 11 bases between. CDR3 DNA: TGTGCCAGCAGCCATCCCAGGTCGAACACTGAAGCTTTCTTT. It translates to CASSHPRSNTEAFF.

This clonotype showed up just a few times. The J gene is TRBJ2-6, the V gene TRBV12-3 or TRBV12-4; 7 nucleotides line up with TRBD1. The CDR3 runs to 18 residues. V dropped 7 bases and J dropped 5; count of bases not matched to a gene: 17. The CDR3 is CASTSTGKGIRRANVLTF. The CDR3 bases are TGTGCCAGCACCTCGACAGGGAAAGGCATTAGGAGGGCCAACGTCCTGACTTTC.

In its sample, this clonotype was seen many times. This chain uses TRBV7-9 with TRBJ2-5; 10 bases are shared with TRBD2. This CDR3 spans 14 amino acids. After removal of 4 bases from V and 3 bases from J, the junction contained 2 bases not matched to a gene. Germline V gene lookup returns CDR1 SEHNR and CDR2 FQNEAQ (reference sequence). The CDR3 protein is CASSSLAGEETQYF. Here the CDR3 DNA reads TGTGCCAGCAGCTCTCTAGCGGGGGAAGAGACCCAGTACTTC.

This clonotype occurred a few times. This chain's CDR3 is CASSLVGRDTDTQYF. DNA of the CDR3: TGTGCCAGCAGCTTAGTGGGCAGGGACACAGATACGCAGTATTTT. The chain employs TRBV11-1 and TRBJ2-3, with D possibly matching TRBD1 (5 bases). CDR1 is SGHAT, CDR2 FQDESV, per germline (reference sequence). The CDR3 runs to 15 residues. Trimming pared 1 base from V and 2 bases from J, leaving 10 bases between.

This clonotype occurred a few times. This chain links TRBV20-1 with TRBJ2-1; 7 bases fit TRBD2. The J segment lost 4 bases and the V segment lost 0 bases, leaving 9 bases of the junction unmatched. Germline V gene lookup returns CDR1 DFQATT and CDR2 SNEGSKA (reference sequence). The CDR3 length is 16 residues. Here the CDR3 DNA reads TGCAGTGCTAGAGATATACAGGCGGGAGATTACAATGAGCAGTTCTTC. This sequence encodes CSARDIQAGDYNEQFF.

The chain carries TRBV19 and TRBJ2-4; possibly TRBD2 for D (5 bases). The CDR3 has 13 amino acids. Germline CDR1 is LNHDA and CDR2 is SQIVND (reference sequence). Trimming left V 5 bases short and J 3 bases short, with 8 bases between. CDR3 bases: TGTGCCAGTAGTCCCCGGGACAAAAACATTCAGTACTTC. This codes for CASSPRDKNIQYF.

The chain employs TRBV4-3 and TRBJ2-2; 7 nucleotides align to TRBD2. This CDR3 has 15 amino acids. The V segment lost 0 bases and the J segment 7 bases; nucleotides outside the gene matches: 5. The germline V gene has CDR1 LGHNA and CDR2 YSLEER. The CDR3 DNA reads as TGCGCCAGCAGCCAAGAATGGACTAGGAGCGGGGAGCTGTTTTTT. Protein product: CASSQEWTRSGELFF.

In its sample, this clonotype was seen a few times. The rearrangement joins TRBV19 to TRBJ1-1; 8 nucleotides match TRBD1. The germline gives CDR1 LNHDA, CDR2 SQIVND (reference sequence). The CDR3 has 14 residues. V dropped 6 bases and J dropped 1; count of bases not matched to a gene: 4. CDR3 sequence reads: CASSTGGRNTEAFF. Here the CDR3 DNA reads TGTGCCAGTAGCACAGGGGGTCGGAACACTGAAGCTTTCTTT.

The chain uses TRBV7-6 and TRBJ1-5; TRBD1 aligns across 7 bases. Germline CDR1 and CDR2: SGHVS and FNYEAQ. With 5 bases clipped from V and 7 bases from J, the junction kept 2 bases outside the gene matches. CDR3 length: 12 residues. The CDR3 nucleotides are TGTGCCAGCAGCCGACAGGGCCAGCCCCAGCATTTT. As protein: CASSRQGQPQHF.

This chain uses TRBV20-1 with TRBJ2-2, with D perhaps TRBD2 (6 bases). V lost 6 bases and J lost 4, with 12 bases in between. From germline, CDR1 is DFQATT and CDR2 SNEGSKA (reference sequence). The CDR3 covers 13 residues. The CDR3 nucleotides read TGCAGTGCGCGGGACTCCTTCACCGGGGAGCTGTTTTTT. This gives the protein CSARDSFTGELFF.

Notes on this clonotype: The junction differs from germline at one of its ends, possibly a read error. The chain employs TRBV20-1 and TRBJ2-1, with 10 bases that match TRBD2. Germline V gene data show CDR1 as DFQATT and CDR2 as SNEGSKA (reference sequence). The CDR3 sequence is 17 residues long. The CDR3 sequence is CSAPESGGARAYIEQFF. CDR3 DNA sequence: TGCAGTGCGCCCGAAAGCGGGGGGGCCCGCGCCTACATTGAGCAGTTCTTC.

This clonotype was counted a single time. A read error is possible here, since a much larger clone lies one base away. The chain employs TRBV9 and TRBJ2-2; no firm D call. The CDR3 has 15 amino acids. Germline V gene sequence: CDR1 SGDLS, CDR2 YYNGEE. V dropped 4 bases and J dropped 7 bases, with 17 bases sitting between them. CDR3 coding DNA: TGTGCCAGCAGCATAGATGGACGGATTAACGGGGAGCTGTTTTTT. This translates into CASSIDGRINGELFF.

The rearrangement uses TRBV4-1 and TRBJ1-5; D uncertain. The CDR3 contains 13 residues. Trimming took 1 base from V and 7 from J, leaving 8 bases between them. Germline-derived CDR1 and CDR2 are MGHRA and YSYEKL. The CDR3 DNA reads TGCGCCAGCAGCCAAGTATCCGAACAGCCCCAGCATTTT. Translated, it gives CASSQVSEQPQHF.

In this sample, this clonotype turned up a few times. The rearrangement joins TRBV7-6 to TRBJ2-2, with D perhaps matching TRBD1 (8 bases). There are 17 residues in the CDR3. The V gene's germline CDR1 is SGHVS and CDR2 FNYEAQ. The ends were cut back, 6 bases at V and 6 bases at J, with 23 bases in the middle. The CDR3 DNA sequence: TGTGCCAGCAGACATAATACAGGGGGGGAATTTGCCGGGGAGCTGTTTTTT. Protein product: CASRHNTGGEFAGELFF.

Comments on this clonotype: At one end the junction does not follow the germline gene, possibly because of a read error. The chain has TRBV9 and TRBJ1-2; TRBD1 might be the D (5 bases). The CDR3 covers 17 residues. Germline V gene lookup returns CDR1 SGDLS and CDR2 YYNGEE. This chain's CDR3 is CVSSGTGPSPGAYGYTF. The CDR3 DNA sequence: TGTGTCAGCAGCGGTACGGGGCCCTCCCCTGGCGCCTATGGCTACACCTTC.

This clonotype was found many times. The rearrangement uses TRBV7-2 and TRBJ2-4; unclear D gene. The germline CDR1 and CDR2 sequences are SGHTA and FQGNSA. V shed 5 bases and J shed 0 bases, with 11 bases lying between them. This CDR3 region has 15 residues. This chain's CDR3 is CASSLKGLAKNIQYF. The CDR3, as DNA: TGTGCCAGCAGCCTGAAGGGCCTAGCCAAAAACATTCAGTACTTC.